This T cell receptor (beta chain) emerged from a study of PD-1 blockade in classical Hodgkin lymphoma. Trimming stripped 5 bases from V and 2 bases from J, with 17 bases between. The CDR3 contains 16 residues. Germline CDR1 reads SGHVS; CDR2 reads FQNEAQ. Sequencing used immunoSEQ multiplex PCR; TCRdb keeps in-frame clones, though not all of them. The profile covers tens of thousands of clones, with roughly 87% appearing a single time and roughly 10% taken by the ten largest. With respect to this clone: As yet, its antigen is unknown.

The patients all showed relapse after autologous stem cell transplantation, while their brentuximab vedotin exposure varied. Whole-study findings and limits: Exclusion was applied to patients who started nivolumab under 1 year after ASCT.

The sequence was collected from a human donor with classical Hodgkin lymphoma. This specimen consisted of peripheral blood mononuclear cells (PBMCs), obtained before the second cycle of nivolumab. The chain employs TRBV7-8 and TRBJ2-3; D is unresolved. The CDR3 DNA sequence: TGTGCCAGCAGCCCCACGTATCGGCCAGACACAGATACGCAGTATTTT. This sequence encodes CASSPTYRPDTDTQYF.